The clone carrying this T cell receptor (beta chain) has a single count. The sample belongs to a study of blood T cell repertoires in COVID-19. V lost 2 bases, J lost 4 bases, and 3 bases stayed unmatched. Germline CDR1 reads MNHEY; CDR2 reads SVGEGT. This CDR3 comprises 15 residues. Sequencing used immunoSEQ multiplex PCR; TCRdb keeps in-frame clones, though not all of them. The data hold roughly 140,000 clones, with 76% observed a single time. The sequenced material came from peripheral blood. This chain uses TRBV6-2 or TRBV6-3 with TRBJ1-3; 9 positions agree with TRBD1. The receptor comes from a woman of 80 years or more with acute or convalescent COVID-19. This CDR3 reads CASSYGGTGGNTIYF. CDR3 DNA: TGTGCCAGCAGTTACGGCGGGACAGGGGGAAACACCATATATTTT.